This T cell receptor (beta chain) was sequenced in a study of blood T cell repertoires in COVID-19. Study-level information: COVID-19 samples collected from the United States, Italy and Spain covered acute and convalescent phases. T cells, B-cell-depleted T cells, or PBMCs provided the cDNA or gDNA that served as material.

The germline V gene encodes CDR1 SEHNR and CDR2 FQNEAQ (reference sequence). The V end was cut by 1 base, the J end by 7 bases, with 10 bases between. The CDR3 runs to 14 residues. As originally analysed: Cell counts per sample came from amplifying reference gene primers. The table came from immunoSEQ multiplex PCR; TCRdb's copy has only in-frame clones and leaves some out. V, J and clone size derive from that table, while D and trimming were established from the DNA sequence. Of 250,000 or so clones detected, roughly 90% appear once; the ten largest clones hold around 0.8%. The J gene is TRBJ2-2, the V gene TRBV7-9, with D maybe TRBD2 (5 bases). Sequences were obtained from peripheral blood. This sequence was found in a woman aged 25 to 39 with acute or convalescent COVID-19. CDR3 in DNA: TGTGCCAGCAGCTTAGGGGTTAGCGTCGGGGAGCTGTTTTTT. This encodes CASSLGVSVGELFF.